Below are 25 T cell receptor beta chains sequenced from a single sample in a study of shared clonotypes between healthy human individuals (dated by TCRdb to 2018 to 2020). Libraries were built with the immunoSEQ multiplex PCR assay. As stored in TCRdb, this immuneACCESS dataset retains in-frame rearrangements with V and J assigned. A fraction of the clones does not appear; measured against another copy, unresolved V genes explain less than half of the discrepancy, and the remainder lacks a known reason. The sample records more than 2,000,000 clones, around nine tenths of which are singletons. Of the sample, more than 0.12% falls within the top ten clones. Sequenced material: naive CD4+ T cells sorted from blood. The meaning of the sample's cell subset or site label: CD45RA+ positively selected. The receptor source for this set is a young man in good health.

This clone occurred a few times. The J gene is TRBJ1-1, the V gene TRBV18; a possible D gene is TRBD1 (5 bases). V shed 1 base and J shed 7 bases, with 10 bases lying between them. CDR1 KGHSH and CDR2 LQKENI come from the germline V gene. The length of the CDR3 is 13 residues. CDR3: CASSPLTANEAFF. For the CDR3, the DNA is TGTGCCAGCTCACCACTGACAGCCAATGAAGCTTTCTTT.

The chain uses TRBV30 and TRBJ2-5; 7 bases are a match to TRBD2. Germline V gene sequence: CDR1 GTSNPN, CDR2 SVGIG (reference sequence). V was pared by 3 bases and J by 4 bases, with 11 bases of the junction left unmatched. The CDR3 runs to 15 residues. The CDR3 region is CAWRLGPGGGETQYF. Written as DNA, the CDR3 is TGTGCCTGGAGACTCGGACCGGGGGGTGGAGAGACCCAGTACTTC.

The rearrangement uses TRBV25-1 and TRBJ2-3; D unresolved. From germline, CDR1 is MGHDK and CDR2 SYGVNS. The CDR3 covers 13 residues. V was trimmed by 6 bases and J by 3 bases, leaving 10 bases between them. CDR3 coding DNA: TGTGCCAGCAGCATGGGCCTAACAGATACGCAGTATTTT. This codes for CASSMGLTDTQYF.

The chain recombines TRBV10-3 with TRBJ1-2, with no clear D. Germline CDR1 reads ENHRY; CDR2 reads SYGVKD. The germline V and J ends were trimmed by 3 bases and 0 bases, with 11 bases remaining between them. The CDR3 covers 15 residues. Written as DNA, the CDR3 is TGTGCCATCAGTGATAAGGCAGGTGCTAACTATGGCTACACCTTC. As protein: CAISDKAGANYGYTF.

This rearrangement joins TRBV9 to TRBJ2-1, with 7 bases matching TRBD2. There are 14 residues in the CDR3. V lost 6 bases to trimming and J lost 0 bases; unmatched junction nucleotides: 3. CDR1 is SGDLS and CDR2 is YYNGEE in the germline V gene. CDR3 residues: CASTRTSSYNEQFF. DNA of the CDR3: TGTGCCAGCACCCGGACTAGCTCCTACAATGAGCAGTTCTTC.

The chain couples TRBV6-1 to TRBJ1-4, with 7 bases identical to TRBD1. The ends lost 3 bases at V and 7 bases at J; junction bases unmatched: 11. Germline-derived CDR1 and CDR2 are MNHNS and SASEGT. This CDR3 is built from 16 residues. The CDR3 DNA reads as TGTGCCAGCAGTGACATACAGAAACAGGGGACTGAAAAACTGTTTTTT. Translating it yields CASSDIQKQGTEKLFF.

The CDR3 is CASSWGDRGLNTEAFF. Here the CDR3 DNA reads TGTGCCAGCAGCTGGGGGGACAGGGGTCTGAACACTGAAGCTTTCTTT. The chain uses TRBV5-5 and TRBJ1-1, with TRBD1 matching 10 bases. The CDR3 extends over 16 amino acids. V lost 3 bases and J lost 0; bases outside the gene matches: 5. CDR1 is SGHKS, CDR2 YYEKEE, per germline (reference sequence).

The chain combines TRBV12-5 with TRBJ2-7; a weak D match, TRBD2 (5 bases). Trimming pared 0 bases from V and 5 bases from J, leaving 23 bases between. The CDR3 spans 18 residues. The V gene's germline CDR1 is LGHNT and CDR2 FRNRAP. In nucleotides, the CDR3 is TGTGCTAGTGGTTTGGTACAAGTATCGGTACTAGGGAGTGACGAGCAGTACTTC. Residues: CASGLVQVSVLGSDEQYF.

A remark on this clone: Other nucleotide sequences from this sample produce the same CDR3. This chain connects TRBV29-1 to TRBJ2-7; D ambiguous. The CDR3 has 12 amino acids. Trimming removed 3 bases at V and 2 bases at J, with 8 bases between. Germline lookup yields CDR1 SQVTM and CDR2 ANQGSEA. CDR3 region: CSVEGLAYEQYF. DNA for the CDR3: TGCAGCGTTGAGGGGTTGGCCTACGAGCAGTACTTC.

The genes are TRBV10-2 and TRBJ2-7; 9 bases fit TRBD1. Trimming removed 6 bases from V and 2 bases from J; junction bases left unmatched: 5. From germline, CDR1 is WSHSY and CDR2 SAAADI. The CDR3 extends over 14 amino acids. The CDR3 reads CASRSGTGTYEQYF. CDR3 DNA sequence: TGCGCCAGCAGATCCGGGACAGGGACCTACGAGCAGTACTTC.

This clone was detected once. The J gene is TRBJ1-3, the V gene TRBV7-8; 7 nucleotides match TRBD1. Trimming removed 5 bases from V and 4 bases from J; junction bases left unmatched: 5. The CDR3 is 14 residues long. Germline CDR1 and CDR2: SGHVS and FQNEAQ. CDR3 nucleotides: TGTGCCAGCAGCCTACAGGGGATGGGAAACACCATATATTTT. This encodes CASSLQGMGNTIYF.

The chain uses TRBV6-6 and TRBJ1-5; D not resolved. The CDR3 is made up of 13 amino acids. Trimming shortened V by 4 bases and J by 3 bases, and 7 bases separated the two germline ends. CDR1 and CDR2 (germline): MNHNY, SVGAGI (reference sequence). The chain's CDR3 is CASSSNHNQPQHF. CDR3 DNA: TGTGCCAGCAGTTCGAACCACAATCAGCCCCAGCATTTT.

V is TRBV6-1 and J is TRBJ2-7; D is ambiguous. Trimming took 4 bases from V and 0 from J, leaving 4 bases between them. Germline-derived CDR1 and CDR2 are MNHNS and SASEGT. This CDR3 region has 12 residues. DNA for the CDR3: TGTGCCAGCAGTGCTAACTCCTACGAGCAGTACTTC. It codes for CASSANSYEQYF.

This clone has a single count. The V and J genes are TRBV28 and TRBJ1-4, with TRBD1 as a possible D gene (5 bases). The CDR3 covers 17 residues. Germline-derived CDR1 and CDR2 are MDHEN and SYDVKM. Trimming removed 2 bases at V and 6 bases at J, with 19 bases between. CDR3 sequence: CASSLTWYSEGDEKLFF. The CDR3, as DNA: TGTGCCAGCAGTTTAACTTGGTACAGCGAAGGGGATGAAAAACTGTTTTTT.

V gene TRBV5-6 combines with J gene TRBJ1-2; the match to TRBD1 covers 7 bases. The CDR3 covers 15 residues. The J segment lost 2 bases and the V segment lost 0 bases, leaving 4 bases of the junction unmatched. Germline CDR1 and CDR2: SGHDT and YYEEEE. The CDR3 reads CASSLADRTNYGYTF. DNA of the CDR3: TGTGCCAGCAGCTTGGCGGACAGGACCAACTATGGCTACACCTTC.

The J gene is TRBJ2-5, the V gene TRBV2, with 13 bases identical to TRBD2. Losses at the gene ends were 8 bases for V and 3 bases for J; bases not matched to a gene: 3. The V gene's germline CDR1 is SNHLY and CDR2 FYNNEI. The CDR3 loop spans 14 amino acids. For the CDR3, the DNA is TGTGCCAGCCCTGGACTAGCGGGGGAAGAGACCCAGTACTTC. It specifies CASPGLAGEETQYF.

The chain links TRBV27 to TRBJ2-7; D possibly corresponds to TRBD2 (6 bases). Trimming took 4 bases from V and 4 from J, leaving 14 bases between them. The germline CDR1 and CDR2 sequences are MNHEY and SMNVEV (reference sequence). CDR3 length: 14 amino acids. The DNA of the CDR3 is TGTGCCAGCAGTTCCCAGGAGGGGAGGTACGAGCAGTACTTC. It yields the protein CASSSQEGRYEQYF.

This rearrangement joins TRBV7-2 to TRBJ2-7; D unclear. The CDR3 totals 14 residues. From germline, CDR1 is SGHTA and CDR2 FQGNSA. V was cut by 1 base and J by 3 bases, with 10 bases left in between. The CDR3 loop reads CASSLEHGSYEQYF. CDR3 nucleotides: TGTGCCAGCAGCTTAGAACATGGAAGCTACGAGCAGTACTTC.

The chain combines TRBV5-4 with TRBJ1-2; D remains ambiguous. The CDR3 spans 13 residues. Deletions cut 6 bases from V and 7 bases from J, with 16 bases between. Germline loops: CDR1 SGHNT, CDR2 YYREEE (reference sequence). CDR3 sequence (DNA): TGTGCCAGCAACCGAATTGGGCAGAGTGGCTACACCTTC. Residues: CASNRIGQSGYTF.

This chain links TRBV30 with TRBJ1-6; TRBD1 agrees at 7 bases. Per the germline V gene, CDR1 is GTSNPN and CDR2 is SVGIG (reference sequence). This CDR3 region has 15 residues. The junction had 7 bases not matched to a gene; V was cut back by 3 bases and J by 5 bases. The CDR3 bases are TGTGCCTGGAGGCCGTTCGGGACAGATAATTCACCCCTCCACTTT. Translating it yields CAWRPFGTDNSPLHF.

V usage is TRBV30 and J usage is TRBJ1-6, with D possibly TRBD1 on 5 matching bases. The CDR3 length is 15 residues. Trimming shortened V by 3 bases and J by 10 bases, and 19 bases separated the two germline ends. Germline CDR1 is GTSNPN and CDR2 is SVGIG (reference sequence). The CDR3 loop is CAWRGTGTPESPLHF. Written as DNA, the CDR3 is TGTGCCTGGAGGGGAACCGGGACTCCTGAATCACCCCTCCACTTT.

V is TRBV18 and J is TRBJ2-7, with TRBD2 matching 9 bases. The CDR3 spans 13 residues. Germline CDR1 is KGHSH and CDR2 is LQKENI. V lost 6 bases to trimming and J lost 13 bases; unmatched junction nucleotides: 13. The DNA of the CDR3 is TGTGCCAGCTCCAGCGGGGGGTTGGTAAGCAGTTACTTC. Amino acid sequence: CASSSGGLVSSYF.

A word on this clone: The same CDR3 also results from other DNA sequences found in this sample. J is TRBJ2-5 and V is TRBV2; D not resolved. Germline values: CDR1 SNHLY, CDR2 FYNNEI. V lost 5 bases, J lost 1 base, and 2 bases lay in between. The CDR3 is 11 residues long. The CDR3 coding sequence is TGTGCCAGCAGTATCCAAGAGACCCAGTACTTC. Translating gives CASSIQETQYF.

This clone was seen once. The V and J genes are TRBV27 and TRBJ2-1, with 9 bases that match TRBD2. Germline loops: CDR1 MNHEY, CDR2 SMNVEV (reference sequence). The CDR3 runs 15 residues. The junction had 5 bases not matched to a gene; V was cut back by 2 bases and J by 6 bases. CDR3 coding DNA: TGTGCCAGCAGTTTAGTGCGGGGGGGCCCCAATGAGCAGTTCTTC. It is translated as CASSLVRGGPNEQFF.

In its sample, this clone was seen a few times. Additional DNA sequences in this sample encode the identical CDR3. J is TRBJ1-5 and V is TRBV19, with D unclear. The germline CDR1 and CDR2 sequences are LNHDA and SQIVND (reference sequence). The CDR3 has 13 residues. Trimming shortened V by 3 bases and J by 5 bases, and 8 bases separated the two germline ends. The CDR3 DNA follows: TGTGCCAGTAGTATGAGCGGGGATCAGCCCCAGCATTTT. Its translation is CASSMSGDQPQHF.